This T cell receptor (beta chain) was identified in a study of blood T cells in healthy people across ages. Study-wide context: There was about one barcoded beta molecule captured by template switching per two T cells.

Each donor had 8 to 10 milliliters of peripheral blood drawn. With respect to this clonotype: Its antigen is still unknown. Germline is not matched at one junction end, which may reflect a read error.

Through a sample-barcoded 5' primer and a J-beta primer mix, a second PCR was run for 7 to 11 cycles. One entry per CDR3 protein, called by TCRdb with MiXCR from the 5' RACE reads. The table shows roughly 1,700,000 distinct CDR3 sequences, with about 28% occurring only once. The CDR3 runs 15 residues. The germline CDR1 and CDR2 sequences are SQVTM and ANQGSEA. Findings of the study overall: Naive CD4+ cell counts and diversity both ran higher in long-lived than in aged donors. In these data, TCR beta diversity tracked strongly with naive T cell percentage.

The sequence was obtained from a woman younger than 45 in good health. Sequencing was performed on blood. This sequence joins TRBV29-1 and TRBJ2-3, with D tentatively TRBD2 (6 bases). CDR3 sequence (DNA): TGCAGCGTCTCCCCCCGGGGGAAATACACAGATGCGCAGTATTTT. Translation: CSVSPRGKYTDAQYF.